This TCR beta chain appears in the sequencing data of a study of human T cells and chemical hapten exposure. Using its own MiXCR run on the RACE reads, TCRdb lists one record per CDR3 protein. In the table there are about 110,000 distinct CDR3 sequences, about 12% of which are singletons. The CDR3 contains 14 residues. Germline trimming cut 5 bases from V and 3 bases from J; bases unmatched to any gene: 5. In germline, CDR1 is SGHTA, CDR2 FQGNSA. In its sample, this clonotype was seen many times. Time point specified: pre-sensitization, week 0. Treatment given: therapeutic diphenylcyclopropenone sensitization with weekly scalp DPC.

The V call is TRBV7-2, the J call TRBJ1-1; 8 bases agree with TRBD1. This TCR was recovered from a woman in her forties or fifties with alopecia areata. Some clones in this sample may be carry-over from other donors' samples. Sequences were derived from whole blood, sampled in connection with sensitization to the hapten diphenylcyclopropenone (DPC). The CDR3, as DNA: TGTGCCAGCAGCAAACAGGGGGGAGACACTGAAGCTTTCTTT. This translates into CASSKQGGDTEAFF.